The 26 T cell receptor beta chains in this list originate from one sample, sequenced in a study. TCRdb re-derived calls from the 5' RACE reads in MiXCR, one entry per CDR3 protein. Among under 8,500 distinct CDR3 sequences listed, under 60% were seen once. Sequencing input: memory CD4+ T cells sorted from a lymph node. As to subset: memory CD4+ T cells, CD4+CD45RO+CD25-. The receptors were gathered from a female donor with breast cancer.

The CDR3 protein is CSARDSFQSRLKGANEKLFF. The CDR3 nucleotides read TGCAGTGCTAGAGATTCATTCCAATCGAGGCTAAAAGGAGCTAATGAAAAACTGTTTTTT. The chain links TRBV20-1 to TRBJ1-4; D is ambiguous. With 0 bases removed from V and 3 bases from J, the gap between germline ends came to 26 bases. Germline V gene data show CDR1 as DFQATT and CDR2 as SNEGSKA (reference sequence). The CDR3 has 20 residues.

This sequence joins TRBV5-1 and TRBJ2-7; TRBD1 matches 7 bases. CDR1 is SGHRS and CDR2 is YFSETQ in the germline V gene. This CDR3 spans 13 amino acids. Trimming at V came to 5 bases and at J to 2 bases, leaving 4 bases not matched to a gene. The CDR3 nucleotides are TGCGCCAGCAGGAGGACAGGTACCTACGAGCAGTACTTC. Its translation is CASRRTGTYEQYF.

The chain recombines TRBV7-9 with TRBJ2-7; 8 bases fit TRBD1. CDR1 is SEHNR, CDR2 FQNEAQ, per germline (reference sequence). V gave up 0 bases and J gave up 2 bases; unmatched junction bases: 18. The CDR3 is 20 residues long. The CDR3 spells CASSLATGFSPGTGAYEQYF. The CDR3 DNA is TGTGCCAGCAGCTTAGCTACCGGGTTTTCGCCCGGGACAGGAGCCTACGAGCAGTACTTC.

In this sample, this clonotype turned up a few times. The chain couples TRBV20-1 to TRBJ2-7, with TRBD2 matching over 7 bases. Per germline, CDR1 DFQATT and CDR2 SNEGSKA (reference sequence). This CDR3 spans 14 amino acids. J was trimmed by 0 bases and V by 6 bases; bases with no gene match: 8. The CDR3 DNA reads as TGCAGTGCGACACCTAGCGGAAGCTCCTACGAGCAGTACTTC. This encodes CSATPSGSSYEQYF.

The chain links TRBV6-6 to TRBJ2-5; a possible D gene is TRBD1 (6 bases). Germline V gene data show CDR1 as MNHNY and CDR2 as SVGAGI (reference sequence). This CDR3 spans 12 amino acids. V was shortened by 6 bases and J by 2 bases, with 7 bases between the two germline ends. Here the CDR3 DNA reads TGTGCCAGCAGGGACAGTCAAGAGACCCAGTACTTC. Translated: CASRDSQETQYF.

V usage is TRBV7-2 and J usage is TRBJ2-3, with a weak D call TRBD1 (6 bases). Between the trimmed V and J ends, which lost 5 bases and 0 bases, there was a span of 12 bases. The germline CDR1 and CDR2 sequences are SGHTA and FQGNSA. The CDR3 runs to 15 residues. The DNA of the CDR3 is TGTGCCAGCAGCACAGGGTTCACTAGCACAGATACGCAGTATTTT. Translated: CASSTGFTSTDTQYF.

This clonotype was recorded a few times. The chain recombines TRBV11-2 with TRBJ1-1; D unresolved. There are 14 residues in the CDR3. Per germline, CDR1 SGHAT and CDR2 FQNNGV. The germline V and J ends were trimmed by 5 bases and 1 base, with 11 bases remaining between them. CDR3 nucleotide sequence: TGTGCCAGCAGCACCCTAGTAGGGAACACTGAAGCTTTCTTT. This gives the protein CASSTLVGNTEAFF. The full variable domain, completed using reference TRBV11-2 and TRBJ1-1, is EAGVAQSPRYKIIEKRQSVAFWCNPISGHATLYWYQQILGQGPKLLIQFQNNGVVDDSQLPKDRFSAERLKGVDSTLKIQPAKLEDSAVYLCASSTLVGNTEAFFGQGTRLTVV.

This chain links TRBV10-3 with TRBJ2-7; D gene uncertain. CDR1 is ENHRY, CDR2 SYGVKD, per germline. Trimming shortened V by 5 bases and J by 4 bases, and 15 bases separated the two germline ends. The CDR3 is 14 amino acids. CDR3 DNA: TGTGCCATCAGTAGCGCGGAAGGGTCGTACGAGCAGTACTTC. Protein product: CAISSAEGSYEQYF.

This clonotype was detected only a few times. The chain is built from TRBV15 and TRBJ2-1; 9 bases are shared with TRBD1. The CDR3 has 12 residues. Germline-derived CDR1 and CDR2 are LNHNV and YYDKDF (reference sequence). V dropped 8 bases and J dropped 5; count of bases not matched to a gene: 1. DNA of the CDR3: TGTGCCACCGGGACAGGGAACAATGAGCAGTTCTTC. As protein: CATGTGNNEQFF.

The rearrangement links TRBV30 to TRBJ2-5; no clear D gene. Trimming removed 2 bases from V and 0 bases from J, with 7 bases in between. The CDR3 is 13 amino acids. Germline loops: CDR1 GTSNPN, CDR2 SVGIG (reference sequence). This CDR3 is CAWSLNHQETQYF. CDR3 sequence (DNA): TGTGCCTGGAGTTTGAACCACCAAGAGACCCAGTACTTC.

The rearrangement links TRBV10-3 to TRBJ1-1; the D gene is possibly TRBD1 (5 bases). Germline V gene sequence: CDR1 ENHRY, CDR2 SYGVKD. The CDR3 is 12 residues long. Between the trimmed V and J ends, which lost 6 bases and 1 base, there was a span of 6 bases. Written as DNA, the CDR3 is TGTGCCATCAGCAGGGAGAACACTGAAGCTTTCTTT. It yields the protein CAISRENTEAFF.

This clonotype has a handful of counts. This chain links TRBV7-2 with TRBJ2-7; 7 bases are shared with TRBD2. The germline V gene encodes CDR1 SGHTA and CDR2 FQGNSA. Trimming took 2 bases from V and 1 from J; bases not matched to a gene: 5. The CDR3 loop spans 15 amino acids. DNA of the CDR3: TGTGCCAGCAGCTTAATAGCGGGTTATTCCTACGAGCAGTACTTC. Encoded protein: CASSLIAGYSYEQYF.

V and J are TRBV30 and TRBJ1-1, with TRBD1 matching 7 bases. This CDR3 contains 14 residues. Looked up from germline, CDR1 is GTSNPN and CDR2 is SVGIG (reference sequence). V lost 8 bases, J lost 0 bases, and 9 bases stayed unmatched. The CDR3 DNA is TGTGCCCTAGGAATAGGGGGCGTGAACACTGAAGCTTTCTTT. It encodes CALGIGGVNTEAFF.

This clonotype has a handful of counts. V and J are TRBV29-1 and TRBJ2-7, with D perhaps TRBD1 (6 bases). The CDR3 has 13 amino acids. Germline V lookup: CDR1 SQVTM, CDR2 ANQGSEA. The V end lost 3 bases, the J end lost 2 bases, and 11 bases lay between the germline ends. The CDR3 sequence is CSVEETGTYEQYF. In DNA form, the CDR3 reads TGCAGCGTTGAGGAGACAGGTACCTACGAGCAGTACTTC.

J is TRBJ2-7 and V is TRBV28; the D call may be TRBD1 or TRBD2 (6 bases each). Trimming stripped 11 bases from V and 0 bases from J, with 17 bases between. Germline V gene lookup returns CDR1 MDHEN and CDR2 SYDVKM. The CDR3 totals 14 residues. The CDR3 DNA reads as TGTGCCTCAAACGGGGGACATAGCTCCTACGAGCAGTACTTC. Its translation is CASNGGHSSYEQYF.

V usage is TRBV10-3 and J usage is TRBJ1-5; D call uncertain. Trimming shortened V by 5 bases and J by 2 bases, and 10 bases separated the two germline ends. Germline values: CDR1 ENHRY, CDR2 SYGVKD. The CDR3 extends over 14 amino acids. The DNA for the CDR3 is TGTGCCATCAGTCCCGGGATGGGCAATCAGCCCCAGCATTTT. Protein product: CAISPGMGNQPQHF.

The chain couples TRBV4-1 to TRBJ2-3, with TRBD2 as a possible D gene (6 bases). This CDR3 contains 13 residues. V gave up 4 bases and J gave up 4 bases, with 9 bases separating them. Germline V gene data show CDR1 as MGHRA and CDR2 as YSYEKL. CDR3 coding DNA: TGCGCCAGCAGCCCCCCGGGGGCAGATACGCAGTATTTT. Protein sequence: CASSPPGADTQYF.

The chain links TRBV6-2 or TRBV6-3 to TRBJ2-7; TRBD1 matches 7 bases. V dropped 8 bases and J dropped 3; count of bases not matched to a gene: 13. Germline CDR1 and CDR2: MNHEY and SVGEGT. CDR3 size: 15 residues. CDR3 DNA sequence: TGTGCCAGCGGATCTCCTACTAGGGGGCTCTACGAGCAGTACTTC. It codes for CASGSPTRGLYEQYF.

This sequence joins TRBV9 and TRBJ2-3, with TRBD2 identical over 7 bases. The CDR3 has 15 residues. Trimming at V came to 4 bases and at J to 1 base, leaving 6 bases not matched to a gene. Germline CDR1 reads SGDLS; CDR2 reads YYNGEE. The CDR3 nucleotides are TGTGCCAGCAGCCTCCAGGGAGGGGGCACAGATACGCAGTATTTT. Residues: CASSLQGGGTDTQYF.

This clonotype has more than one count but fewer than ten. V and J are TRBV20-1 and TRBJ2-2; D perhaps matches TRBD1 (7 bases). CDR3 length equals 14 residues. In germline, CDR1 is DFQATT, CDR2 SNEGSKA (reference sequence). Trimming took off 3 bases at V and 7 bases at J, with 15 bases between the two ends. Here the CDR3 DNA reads TGCAGTGCTAGTTCGGAGGGGGCAGGCGGGGAGCTGTTTTTT. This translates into CSASSEGAGGELFF.

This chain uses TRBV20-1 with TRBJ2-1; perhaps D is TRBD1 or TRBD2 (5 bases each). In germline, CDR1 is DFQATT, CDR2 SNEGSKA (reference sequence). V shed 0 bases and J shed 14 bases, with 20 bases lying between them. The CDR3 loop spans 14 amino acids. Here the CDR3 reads CSARDRWSGSVKFF. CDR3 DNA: TGCAGTGCTAGAGATCGGTGGTCAGGGAGTGTAAAGTTCTTC.

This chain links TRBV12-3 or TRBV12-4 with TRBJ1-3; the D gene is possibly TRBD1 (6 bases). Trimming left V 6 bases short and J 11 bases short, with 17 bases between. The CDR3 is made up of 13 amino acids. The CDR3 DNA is TGTGCCAGCAGCCCTACAGGGTCGAACGCCATATATTTT. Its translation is CASSPTGSNAIYF.

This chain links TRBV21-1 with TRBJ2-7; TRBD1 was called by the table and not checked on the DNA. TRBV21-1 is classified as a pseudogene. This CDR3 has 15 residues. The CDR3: CARTGTARVSYEQYF. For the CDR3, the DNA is TGTGCCAGAACCGGGACAGCCCGGGTATCGTACGAGCAGTACTTC.

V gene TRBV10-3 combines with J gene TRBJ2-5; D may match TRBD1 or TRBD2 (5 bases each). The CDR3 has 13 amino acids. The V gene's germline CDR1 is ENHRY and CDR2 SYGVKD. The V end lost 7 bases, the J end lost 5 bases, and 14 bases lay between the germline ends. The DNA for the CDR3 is TGTGCCATCAAAGAGGGACCAAGGGAGACCCAGTACTTC. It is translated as CAIKEGPRETQYF.

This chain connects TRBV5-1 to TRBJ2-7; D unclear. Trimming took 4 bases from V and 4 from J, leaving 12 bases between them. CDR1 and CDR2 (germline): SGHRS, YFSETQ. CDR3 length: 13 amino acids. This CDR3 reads CASSPQTGYEQYF. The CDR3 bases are TGCGCCAGCAGCCCTCAGACTGGGTACGAGCAGTACTTC.

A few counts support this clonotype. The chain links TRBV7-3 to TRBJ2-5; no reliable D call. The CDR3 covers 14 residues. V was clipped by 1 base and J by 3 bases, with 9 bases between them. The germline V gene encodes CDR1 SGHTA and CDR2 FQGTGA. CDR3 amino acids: CASSLSYKEETQYF. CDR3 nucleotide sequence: TGTGCCAGCAGCTTAAGTTATAAAGAAGAGACCCAGTACTTC.